This is a list of T cell receptor beta chains from one sample in a study of T-cell reconstitution after alpha-beta-depleted transplantation in children. TCRdb reprocessed the PCR reads with MiXCR, giving one entry per CDR3 protein. The sample has some 3,000 distinct CDR3 sequences; under 25% are singletons. The sample was PBMCs, mostly from graft donor cells, taken 60 days after TCRalphabeta/CD19-depleted stem cell transplant. The receptors derive from a female patient between 10 and 17 years old who had a stem cell transplant for acute lymphoblastic leukemia, so the T cells may come from the graft donor. Both conserved end residues are part of each CDR3. Each record gives: J gene, V gene, clone size, D gene, CDR3 DNA, CDR3 protein. A D gene is named only where the DNA matches it firmly. Size is omitted from some rows. Given values are once, few, many or a class for expanded clones.

J gene: TRBJ2-5
V gene: TRBV7-9
clone size: medium-sized
D gene: NA
CDR3 DNA: TGTGCCAGCAGCTTAGTATGGGTCCCCAACCCCCTCTTCAGGGATCAAGAGACCCAGTACTTC
CDR3 protein: CASSLVWVPNPLFRDQETQYF

J gene: TRBJ2-1
V gene: TRBV12-3/TRBV12-4
clone size: large
D gene: NA
CDR3 DNA: TGTGCCAGCAGTCCGCGTTGGGGGGAAAACAATGAGCAGTTCTTC
CDR3 protein: CASSPRWGENNEQFF

J gene: TRBJ1-4
V gene: TRBV18
clone size: many
D gene: TRBD1
CDR3 DNA: TGTGCCAGCTCACTTTTCCGTCAGGGGGCCAATAATGAAAAACTGTTTTTT
CDR3 protein: CASSLFRQGANNEKLFF

J gene: TRBJ2-1
V gene: TRBV20-1
clone size: many
D gene: TRBD2
CDR3 DNA: TGCAGTGCTAGGGGCGGGACTAGCGGAAGAAATGAGCAGTTCTTC
CDR3 protein: CSARGGTSGRNEQFF

J gene: TRBJ1-1
V gene: TRBV9
clone size: NA
D gene: NA
CDR3 DNA: TGTGCCAGCAGCGTGAGGGGGAGGGGACACGGGGGCACTGAAGCTTTCTTT
CDR3 protein: CASSVRGRGHGGTEAFF

J gene: TRBJ2-1
V gene: TRBV20-1
clone size: many
D gene: TRBD2
CDR3 DNA: TGCAGTGCTAGAGACCCGAAGACTAGCGGGAGGGCCATCGATGAGCAGTTCTTC
CDR3 protein: CSARDPKTSGRAIDEQFF

J gene: TRBJ2-1
V gene: TRBV4-1
clone size: NA
D gene: NA
CDR3 DNA: TGCGCCAGCAGCCAAGGATACAGTTACAATGAGCAGTTCTTC
CDR3 protein: CASSQGYSYNEQFF

J gene: TRBJ2-5
V gene: TRBV3-1
clone size: NA
D gene: TRBD2
CDR3 DNA: TGTGCCAGCAGCCCCGGACTAGGTTCATGGGAGACCCAGTACTTC
CDR3 protein: CASSPGLGSWETQYF

J gene: TRBJ1-2
V gene: TRBV7-9
clone size: medium-sized
D gene: NA
CDR3 DNA: TGTGCCAGCAGCTCGTCCGGGTTCTATGGCTACACCTTC
CDR3 protein: CASSSSGFYGYTF

J gene: TRBJ2-7
V gene: TRBV7-6
clone size: many
D gene: NA
CDR3 DNA: TGTGCCAGCAGCTTAGAAATGGGGAATGCCTACGAGCAGTACTTC
CDR3 protein: CASSLEMGNAYEQYF

J gene: TRBJ1-1
V gene: TRBV7-9
clone size: medium-sized
D gene: NA
CDR3 DNA: TGTGCCAGCGCCTTCAGGAAGGGTCGGCACACTGAAGCTTTCTTT
CDR3 protein: CASAFRKGRHTEAFF

J gene: TRBJ2-7
V gene: TRBV11-1
clone size: NA
D gene: TRBD2
CDR3 DNA: TGTGCCAGCCGGGAGACTAGCGGGTACGAGCAGTACTTC
CDR3 protein: CASRETSGYEQYF

J gene: TRBJ1-3
V gene: TRBV7-2
clone size: medium-sized
D gene: NA
CDR3 DNA: TGTGCCAGCAGCTTACAGCGCGCAATAGGAAACACCATATATTTT
CDR3 protein: CASSLQRAIGNTIYF

J gene: TRBJ1-1
V gene: TRBV29-1
clone size: medium-sized
D gene: NA
CDR3 DNA: TGCAGCGTTGAAGATTGGGGGGTGTGGGACACTGAAGCTTTCTTT
CDR3 protein: CSVEDWGVWDTEAFF

J gene: TRBJ2-1
V gene: TRBV9
clone size: many
D gene: NA
CDR3 DNA: TGTGCCAGCAGCGTAGTGGAACAGGGCATTGAGCAGTTCTTC
CDR3 protein: CASSVVEQGIEQFF

J gene: TRBJ2-2
V gene: TRBV6-1
clone size: NA
D gene: NA
CDR3 DNA: TGTGCCAGCACCGAGAGGGGGGCGGGTACCGGGGAGCTGTTTTTT
CDR3 protein: CASTERGAGTGELFF

J gene: TRBJ1-4
V gene: TRBV28
clone size: many
D gene: TRBD1
CDR3 DNA: TGTGCCAGCAGTTTAGGGGCAGGGGGCTGGGAAAAACTGTTTTTT
CDR3 protein: CASSLGAGGWEKLFF

J gene: TRBJ2-2
V gene: TRBV28
clone size: NA
D gene: TRBD1
CDR3 DNA: TGTGCCAGCAGTTTATTAGCCCCGGGACAGGGGAACACCGGGGAGCTGTTTTTT
CDR3 protein: CASSLLAPGQGNTGELFF

J gene: TRBJ1-1
V gene: TRBV15
clone size: few
D gene: NA
CDR3 DNA: TGTGCCACCAGCAGAGATGTTGAACAGGGTCCTGAAGCTTTCTTT
CDR3 protein: CATSRDVEQGPEAFF